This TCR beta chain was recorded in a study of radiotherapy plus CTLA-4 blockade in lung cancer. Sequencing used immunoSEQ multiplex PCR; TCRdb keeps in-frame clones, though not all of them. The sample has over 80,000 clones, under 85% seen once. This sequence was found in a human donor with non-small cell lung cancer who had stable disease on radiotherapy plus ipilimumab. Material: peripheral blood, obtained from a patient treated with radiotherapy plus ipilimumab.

The CDR3 DNA reads as TGTGCCAGCAGCGTTTTCGACAGGGCGAGCTCTGGAAACACCATATATTTT. Its translation is CASSVFDRASSGNTIYF. The chain carries TRBV9 and TRBJ1-3; 7 bases are a match to TRBD1. V was clipped by 2 bases and J by 0 bases; unmatched bases: 8. This CDR3 is 17 amino acids long. CDR1 is SGDLS and CDR2 is YYNGEE in the germline V gene. The full variable domain, its missing parts supplied by reference TRBV9 and TRBJ1-3, is DSGVTQTPKHLITATGQRVTLRCSPRSGDLSVYWYQQSLDQGLQFLIQYYNGEERAKGNILERFSAQQFPDLHSELNLSSLELGDSALYFCASSVFDRASSGNTIYFGEGSWLTVV.